This TCR beta chain was observed in a study of T cell repertoires in cytomegalovirus infection. With regard to this clonotype: The target antigen is unknown.

A single record per CDR3 protein comes from TCRdb applying MiXCR to the reads. The sample includes just over 450,000 distinct CDR3 sequences, under 55% of them seen just once. This receptor was identified in a human donor in good health (CMV status not recorded). Some clones in this sample may be carry-over from other donors' samples. The sample in question was cultured PBMCs, obtained from culture after CMV antigen stimulation.

The CDR3 DNA sequence: TGTGCCAGCAGCTTACGATATAGCGGGGGGCACGCCGAGCAGTTCTTC. The encoded protein is CASSLRYSGGHAEQFF. The chain recombines TRBV7-9 with TRBJ2-1, with TRBD2 matching over 10 bases. Trimming removed 2 bases from V and 10 bases from J; junction bases left unmatched: 11. CDR3 length: 16 residues. Germline CDR1 SEHNR, CDR2 FQNEAQ (reference sequence). Full variable domain (rest looked up from reference TRBV7-9 and TRBJ2-1): DTGVSQNPRHKITKRGQNVTFRCDPISEHNRLYWYRQTLGQGPEFLTYFQNEAQLEKSRLLSDRFSAERPKGSFSTLEIQRTEQGDSAMYLCASSLRYSGGHAEQFFGPGTRLTVL.